The 32 T cell receptor beta chains presented below share a single source sample, sequenced in a study of blood T cell repertoires in COVID-19. TCRdb's copy holds only in-frame clones and misses some; the assay was immunoSEQ multiplex PCR. The sample consists of under 200,000 clones, roughly 83% of them appearing once. What was sequenced was PBMCs or T cells enriched from blood (not recorded which). Source of these receptors: a man aged 40-55 years with acute COVID-19.

The rearrangement uses TRBV27 and TRBJ2-1; D is unclear. V was trimmed by 3 bases and J by 4 bases, leaving 13 bases between them. This CDR3 has 15 amino acids. Germline lookup yields CDR1 MNHEY and CDR2 SMNVEV (reference sequence). CDR3 DNA sequence: TGTGCCAGCAGTTTCTCCCGCCCGGTGTACAATGAGCAGTTCTTC. Translating it yields CASSFSRPVYNEQFF.

V is TRBV7-3 and J is TRBJ2-6, with 7 positions matching TRBD2. Trimming removed 4 bases from V and 0 bases from J; junction bases left unmatched: 9. Germline CDR1 and CDR2: SGHTA and FQGTGA. The CDR3 has 18 amino acids. CDR3 protein: CASSSRIAGFSGANVLTF. CDR3 sequence (DNA): TGTGCCAGCAGCTCCAGGATAGCGGGCTTCTCTGGGGCCAACGTCCTGACTTTC.

This sequence joins TRBV6-5 and TRBJ2-7, with a weak D call TRBD1 (6 bases). Germline assignment: CDR1 MNHEY and CDR2 SVGAGI. V lost 2 bases and J 2 bases, leaving 7 bases between the germline ends. CDR3 size: 13 residues. The CDR3 DNA reads as TGTGCCAGCAGTTACCGGGACACCTACGAGCAGTACTTC. Its protein is CASSYRDTYEQYF.

The rearrangement links TRBV19 to TRBJ2-7; TRBD1 matches 7 bases. V was pared by 5 bases and J by 0 bases, with 4 bases of the junction left unmatched. The CDR3 covers 14 residues. Germline V CDR1 and CDR2: LNHDA, SQIVND (reference sequence). In DNA, the CDR3 is TGTGCCAGTAGTTTCCGGACAGGCTCCTACGAGCAGTACTTC. Residues: CASSFRTGSYEQYF. The entire variable domain, with the rest obtained from reference TRBV19 and TRBJ2-7, is as follows: DGGITQSPKYLFRKEGQNVTLSCEQNLNHDAMYWYRQDPGQGLRLIYYSQIVNDFQKGDIAEGYSVSREKKESFPLTVTSAQKNPTAFYLCASSFRTGSYEQYFGPGTRLTVT.

In regard to this clone: An end of the junction does not agree with germline; a read error may underlie this. The CDR3 loop reads CASTQGAEQYF. The DNA of the CDR3 is TGTGCCAGCACCCAAGGGGCGGAGCAGTACTTC. V usage is TRBV3-1 (or the pseudogene TRBV3-2) and J usage is TRBJ2-7, with TRBD1 as a possible D gene (5 bases). CDR3 length equals 11 residues. CDR1 LGHDT and CDR2 YNNKEL come from the germline V gene (reference sequence).

This clone occurred once. V and J are TRBV5-1 and TRBJ2-2, with a weak D call TRBD1 (5 bases). Trimming pared 4 bases from V and 3 bases from J, leaving 13 bases between. The CDR3 covers 15 residues. From germline, CDR1 is SGHRS and CDR2 YFSETQ. CDR3 DNA: TGCGCCAGCAGCGTAAGCAGGGCCGACACCGGGGAGCTGTTTTTT. Its protein product is CASSVSRADTGELFF.

V gene TRBV30 combines with J gene TRBJ2-7; maybe TRBD2 (5 bases). The V gene's germline CDR1 is GTSNPN and CDR2 SVGIG (reference sequence). The CDR3 has 15 amino acids. The V end was cut by 1 base, the J end by 3 bases, with 16 bases between. CDR3 protein: CAWSEGDGGRYEQYF. Here the CDR3 DNA reads TGTGCCTGGAGTGAGGGAGACGGCGGCCGCTACGAGCAGTACTTC.

About this clone: This CDR3 is also generated by other DNA sequences in the sample. The chain is built from TRBV9 and TRBJ2-1; 11 bases are shared with TRBD2. Germline CDR1 and CDR2: SGDLS and YYNGEE. This CDR3 comprises 15 residues. J lost 3 bases, V lost 2 bases, and 1 base had no gene match. CDR3 nucleotides: TGTGCCAGCAGCGTCGGGACTAGCGGCTACAATGAGCAGTTCTTC. Protein product: CASSVGTSGYNEQFF.

In its sample, this clone was seen a few times. The V gene is TRBV10-3, the J gene TRBJ2-3, with 7 bases matching TRBD2. The CDR3 sequence is 16 residues long. Germline CDR1 and CDR2: ENHRY and SYGVKD. The junction had 10 bases not matched to a gene; V was cut back by 7 bases and J by 0 bases. The CDR3 DNA reads as TGTGCCATCACCGGAGCTAGCGGAACTAGCACAGATACGCAGTATTTT. It specifies CAITGASGTSTDTQYF.

The V call is TRBV12-5, the J call TRBJ1-6; no clear D gene. This CDR3 spans 16 amino acids. The ends were cut back, 2 bases at V and 0 bases at J, with 8 bases in the middle. The germline V gene encodes CDR1 LGHNT and CDR2 FRNRAP. This CDR3 is CASGLRRSSYNSPLHF. Written as DNA, the CDR3 is TGTGCTAGTGGTTTGAGACGGAGCTCCTATAATTCACCCCTCCACTTT.

The rearrangement uses TRBV5-5 and TRBJ1-1; a weak D match, TRBD1 (5 bases). Germline V gene sequence: CDR1 SGHKS, CDR2 YYEKEE (reference sequence). V lost 3 bases to trimming and J lost 3 bases, with 6 bases between them. This CDR3 is built from 12 residues. The CDR3 is CASSWGDTEAFF. The CDR3 DNA sequence: TGTGCCAGCAGCTGGGGGGACACTGAAGCTTTCTTT.

The V call is TRBV29-1, the J call TRBJ2-7; unclear D gene. The CDR3 runs 13 residues. Germline CDR1 reads SQVTM; CDR2 reads ANQGSEA. V was pared by 6 bases and J by 6 bases, with 18 bases between. The DNA for the CDR3 is TGCAGCGTCTCGCTCGCGGTAGGTGGCGAGCAGTACTTC. As protein: CSVSLAVGGEQYF.

This clone was picked up a small number of times. The rearrangement uses TRBV12-5 and TRBJ2-1, with 9 bases fitting TRBD2. Germline V lookup: CDR1 LGHNT, CDR2 FRNRAP. The CDR3 extends over 16 amino acids. The junction had 15 bases not matched to a gene; V was cut back by 7 bases and J by 8 bases. The CDR3 sequence: CASAPPGVAGVDEQFF. DNA of the CDR3: TGTGCTAGTGCTCCCCCCGGGGTAGCGGGAGTTGATGAGCAGTTCTTC.

The chain is built from TRBV5-1 and TRBJ2-2, with TRBD2 as a possible D gene (6 bases). Germline V gene sequence: CDR1 SGHRS, CDR2 YFSETQ. This CDR3 has 17 residues. Trimming stripped 5 bases from V and 6 bases from J, with 23 bases between. The CDR3 protein is CASRGSIGGSSPGELFF. CDR3 bases: TGCGCCAGCAGAGGTTCGATAGGAGGGAGTAGCCCCGGGGAGCTGTTTTTT.

The V call is TRBV2, the J call TRBJ1-4; the D gene is possibly TRBD1 (5 bases). Germline loops: CDR1 SNHLY, CDR2 FYNNEI. Between the trimmed V and J ends, which lost 3 bases and 7 bases, there was a span of 12 bases. This CDR3 region has 14 residues. The CDR3 nucleotides read TGTGCCAGCAGTGATGGGACCGGGGGTGAAAAACTGTTTTTT. Translated, it gives CASSDGTGGEKLFF.

The chain uses TRBV7-8 and TRBJ1-5; no firm D call. The germline V gene has CDR1 SGHVS and CDR2 FQNEAQ. The length of the CDR3 is 19 residues. Trimming removed 0 bases at V and 9 bases at J, with 27 bases between. The DNA of the CDR3 is TGTGCCAGCAGCTTAGCGCGAATTGGAGAAACCCCTATAGGTCTGCCCCAGCATTTT. This codes for CASSLARIGETPIGLPQHF. The full variable domain, rest sourced from reference TRBV7-8 and TRBJ1-5, is GAGVSQSPRYKVAKRGQDVALRCDPISGHVSLFWYQQALGQGPEFLTYFQNEAQLDKSGLPSDRFFAERPEGSVSTLKIQRTQQEDSAVYLCASSLARIGETPIGLPQHFGDGTRLSIL.

This rearrangement joins TRBV28 to TRBJ1-4; no clear D gene. CDR3 length: 14 amino acids. Trimming pared 5 bases from V and 0 bases from J, leaving 7 bases between. The germline V gene encodes CDR1 MDHEN and CDR2 SYDVKM. CDR3 in DNA: TGTGCCAGCAGTGCCGGGGCAACTAATGAAAAACTGTTTTTT. Translating gives CASSAGATNEKLFF.

V gene TRBV19 combines with J gene TRBJ2-7, with TRBD2 matching 7 bases. The germline gives CDR1 LNHDA, CDR2 SQIVND (reference sequence). V lost 3 bases and J lost 3; bases outside the gene matches: 5. The CDR3 runs to 14 residues. The CDR3 loop reads CASSIWAGDYEQYF. The CDR3 bases are TGTGCCAGTAGTATTTGGGCGGGAGACTACGAGCAGTACTTC.

CDR3 residues: CAQLRQFSYEQYF. The CDR3 nucleotides read TGTGCTCAGCTCCGACAGTTCTCATACGAGCAGTACTTC. The V and J genes are TRBV5-6 and TRBJ2-7; the D gene is possibly TRBD1 (5 bases). CDR1 SGHDT and CDR2 YYEEEE come from the germline V gene. The CDR3 has 13 residues.

The chain has TRBV5-4 and TRBJ2-5; TRBD1 might be the D (5 bases). Germline loops: CDR1 SGHNT, CDR2 YYREEE (reference sequence). The CDR3 contains 14 residues. Trimming took 4 bases from V and 2 from J, leaving 12 bases between them. CDR3 residues: CASSQGHGQETQYF. CDR3 in DNA: TGTGCCAGCAGCCAAGGACACGGACAAGAGACCCAGTACTTC.

The J gene is TRBJ1-2, the V gene TRBV5-4, with 10 bases that match TRBD1. CDR3 size: 15 residues. Germline values: CDR1 SGHNT, CDR2 YYREEE (reference sequence). J gave up 4 bases and V 1 base, and 4 bases lay outside the gene matches. CDR3 in DNA: TGTGCCAGCAGCTTGATGACAGGGGGCGGCTATGGCTACACCTTC. The encoded protein is CASSLMTGGGYGYTF.

The chain recombines TRBV19 with TRBJ2-7; possible D gene TRBD2, 5 bases. The CDR3 extends over 16 amino acids. Germline V gene data show CDR1 as LNHDA and CDR2 as SQIVND (reference sequence). V lost 4 bases, J lost 3 bases, and 19 bases lay in between. The CDR3 bases are TGTGCCAGTAGTACCTCGAGGGTTGCGGAGAACTACGAGCAGTACTTC. Protein sequence: CASSTSRVAENYEQYF.

CDR3 nucleotide sequence: TGTGCCAGCAGCGTCCTCTCGGGGGGCCCTCACAATGAGCAGTTCTTC. Translating gives CASSVLSGGPHNEQFF. The V gene is TRBV9, the J gene TRBJ2-1; tentative D call: TRBD2 (7 bases). The germline CDR1 and CDR2 sequences are SGDLS and YYNGEE. The V end was cut by 2 bases, the J end by 5 bases, with 17 bases between. CDR3 size: 16 residues.

The chain uses TRBV28 and TRBJ1-4; TRBD1 matches 7 bases. Germline trimming cut 6 bases from V and 4 bases from J; bases unmatched to any gene: 5. Germline CDR1 MDHEN, CDR2 SYDVKM. This CDR3 comprises 14 residues. The CDR3 sequence is CASSLGQDNEKLFF. In DNA form, the CDR3 reads TGTGCCAGCAGCCTCGGACAGGATAATGAAAAACTGTTTTTT.

The chain carries TRBV28 and TRBJ1-6; no definite D call. The V end lost 8 bases, the J end lost 7 bases, and 15 bases lay between the germline ends. The CDR3 runs to 14 residues. Germline V gene lookup returns CDR1 MDHEN and CDR2 SYDVKM. CDR3 protein: CASLGGLTNSPLHF. CDR3 sequence (DNA): TGTGCCAGCCTTGGAGGACTGACAAATTCACCCCTCCACTTT.

The chain is built from TRBV9 and TRBJ1-2, with 7 bases lining up with TRBD1. From germline, CDR1 is SGDLS and CDR2 YYNGEE. With 3 bases clipped from V and 6 bases from J, the junction kept 14 bases outside the gene matches. The length of the CDR3 is 16 residues. The CDR3 sequence is CASSGFDGTGVDGYTF. The DNA of the CDR3 is TGTGCCAGCAGCGGATTTGACGGCACAGGGGTGGATGGCTACACCTTC.

This chain uses TRBV5-1 with TRBJ2-7; 7 nucleotides line up with TRBD2. The CDR3 has 16 amino acids. Germline-derived CDR1 and CDR2 are SGHRS and YFSETQ. Trimming removed 5 bases from V and 0 bases from J; junction bases left unmatched: 11. As DNA, the CDR3 is TGCGCCAGCAGGAGGGAGGGGCGGCCAAGCTCCTACGAGCAGTACTTC. The encoded protein is CASRREGRPSSYEQYF. Combining the CDR3 with reference TRBV5-1 and TRBJ2-7 gives the whole variable domain KAGVTQTPRYLIKTRGQQVTLSCSPISGHRSVSWYQQTPGQGLQFLFEYFSETQRNKGNFPGRFSGRQFSNSRSEMNVSTLELGDSALYLCASRREGRPSSYEQYFGPGTRLTVT.

The genes are TRBV5-5 and TRBJ2-7; no firm D call. The CDR3 runs 14 residues. Looked up from germline, CDR1 is SGHKS and CDR2 is YYEKEE (reference sequence). Trimming pared 3 bases from V and 0 bases from J, leaving 10 bases between. The CDR3 reads CASSYSTSSYEQYF. The CDR3 DNA reads TGTGCCAGCAGCTACTCGACAAGCTCCTACGAGCAGTACTTC.

The chain couples TRBV24-1 to TRBJ1-2; 7 bases match TRBD1. There are 15 residues in the CDR3. Germline CDR1 is KGHDR and CDR2 is SFDVKD. With 4 bases clipped from V and 4 bases from J, the junction kept 8 bases outside the gene matches. CDR3: CATSEDRDGGYGYTF. The CDR3 DNA is TGTGCCACCAGTGAAGACAGGGATGGGGGCTATGGCTACACCTTC.

The chain combines TRBV6-7 with TRBJ1-4, with a possible D match to TRBD1 (6 bases). TRBV6-7 carries the ORF label, with uncertain function. The length of the CDR3 is 16 residues. Trimming pared 10 bases from V and 0 bases from J, leaving 18 bases between. This CDR3 reads CATPPQKGATNEKLFF. The CDR3 DNA is TGTGCCACCCCCCCCCAGAAGGGGGCAACTAATGAAAAACTGTTTTTT.

The J gene is TRBJ2-6, the V gene TRBV7-8; D perhaps matches TRBD1 (6 bases). Germline CDR1 SGHVS, CDR2 FQNEAQ. V was trimmed by 1 base and J by 2 bases, leaving 9 bases between them. This CDR3 has 16 residues. CDR3 bases: TGTGCCAGCAGCTTAGGGGCAGGGGCTGGGGCCAACGTCCTGACTTTC. It is translated as CASSLGAGAGANVLTF.

The rearrangement joins TRBV7-3 to TRBJ2-3; no clear D. The germline gives CDR1 SGHTA, CDR2 FQGTGA. V dropped 2 bases and J dropped 0 bases, with 15 bases sitting between them. The CDR3 has 17 amino acids. In DNA, the CDR3 is TGTGCCAGCAGCTTAGGGTCCCGCGGCGCTAGCACAGATACGCAGTATTTT. Translating gives CASSLGSRGASTDTQYF. Variable domain in full (rest from reference TRBV7-3 and TRBJ2-3): GAGVSQTPSNKVTEKGKYVELRCDPISGHTALYWYRQSLGQGPEFLIYFQGTGAADDSGLPNDRFFAVRPEGSVSTLKIQRTERGDSAVYLCASSLGSRGASTDTQYFGPGTRLTVL.